This T cell receptor beta chain was captured in a study of T cell responses to AZD1222 COVID-19 vaccine. The V gene lost 1 base and the J gene lost 2 bases, with 9 bases spanning the gap. CDR1 is SGHTA, CDR2 FQGNSA, per germline. The CDR3 loop spans 14 amino acids. This clone was seen a single time. Assay: immunoSEQ multiplex PCR; the TCRdb copy retains only in-frame clones and omits some. The table includes about 70,000 clones, 70% to 90% detected once. The sequences come from peripheral blood, collected 28 days after the second dose of the MenACWY control vaccine. This chain joins TRBV7-2 and TRBJ2-7; D is undetermined. The clonotype was recovered from an adult who received the MenACWY meningococcal vaccine as a control. The CDR3 DNA sequence: TGTGCCAGCAGCTTAGTCCCGGAAACCTACGAGCAGTACTTC. It translates to CASSLVPETYEQYF.